This T cell receptor (beta chain) appears in the sequencing data of a study of pediatric ulcerative colitis. Here immunoSEQ multiplex PCR was the method, and the copy in TCRdb shows in-frame clones only, minus some. The sample contains about 16,000 clones, about 80% of which appear only once. The CDR3 is made up of 13 amino acids. The germline gives CDR1 SGHKS, CDR2 YYEKEE (reference sequence). The V end was cut by 3 bases, the J end by 6 bases, with 13 bases between. Rectal tissue came from one to two pinch biopsies taken at colonoscopy. The clonotype comes from a boy younger than 18 who was a control in a study of pediatric ulcerative colitis. Sequencing input: gut tissue. The J gene is TRBJ2-7, the V gene TRBV5-5, with D uncertain. CDR3 protein: CASSWYTGAEQYF. The CDR3, as DNA: TGTGCCAGCAGCTGGTACACTGGCGCCGAGCAGTACTTC.